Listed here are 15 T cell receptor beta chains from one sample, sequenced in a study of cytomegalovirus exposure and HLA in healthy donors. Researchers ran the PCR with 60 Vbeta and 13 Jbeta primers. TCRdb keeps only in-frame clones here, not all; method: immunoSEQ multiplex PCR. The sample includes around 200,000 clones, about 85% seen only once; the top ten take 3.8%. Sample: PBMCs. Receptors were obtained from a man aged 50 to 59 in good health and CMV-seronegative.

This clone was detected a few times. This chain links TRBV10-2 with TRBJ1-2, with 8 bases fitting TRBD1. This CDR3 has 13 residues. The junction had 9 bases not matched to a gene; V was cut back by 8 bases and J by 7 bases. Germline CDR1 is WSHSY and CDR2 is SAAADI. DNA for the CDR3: TGCGCCAGCGAGGCGACAGGGGCTCCTGGCTACACCTTC. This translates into CASEATGAPGYTF.

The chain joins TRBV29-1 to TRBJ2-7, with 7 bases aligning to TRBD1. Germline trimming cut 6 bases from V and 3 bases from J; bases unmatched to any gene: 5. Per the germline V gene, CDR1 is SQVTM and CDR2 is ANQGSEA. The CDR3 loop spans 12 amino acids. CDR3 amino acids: CSVGDSVYEQYF. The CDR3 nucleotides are TGCAGCGTAGGGGACAGCGTCTACGAGCAGTACTTC.

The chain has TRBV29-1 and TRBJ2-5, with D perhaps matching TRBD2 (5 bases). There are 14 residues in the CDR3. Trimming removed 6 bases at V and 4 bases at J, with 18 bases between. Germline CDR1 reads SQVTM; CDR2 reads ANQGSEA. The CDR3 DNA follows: TGCAGCGTAATTCGAGAGGGAGTAGTAGAGACCCAGTACTTC. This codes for CSVIREGVVETQYF.

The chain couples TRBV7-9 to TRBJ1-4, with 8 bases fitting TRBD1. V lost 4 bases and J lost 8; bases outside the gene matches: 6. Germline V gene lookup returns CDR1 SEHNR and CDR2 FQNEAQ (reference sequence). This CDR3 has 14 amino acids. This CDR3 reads CASSSDRASEKLFF. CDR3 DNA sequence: TGTGCCAGCAGCTCGGACAGGGCTTCGGAAAAACTGTTTTTT. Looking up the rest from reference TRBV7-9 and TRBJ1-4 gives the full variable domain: DTGVSQNPRHKITKRGQNVTFRCDPISEHNRLYWYRQTLGQGPEFLTYFQNEAQLEKSRLLSDRFSAERPKGSFSTLEIQRTEQGDSAMYLCASSSDRASEKLFFGSGTQLSVL.

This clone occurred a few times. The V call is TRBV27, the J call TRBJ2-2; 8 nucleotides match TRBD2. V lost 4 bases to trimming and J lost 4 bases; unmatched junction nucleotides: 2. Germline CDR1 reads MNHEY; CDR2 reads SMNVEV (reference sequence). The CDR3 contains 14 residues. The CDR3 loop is CASSSGGGTGELFF. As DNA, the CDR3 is TGTGCCAGCAGTTCCGGGGGGGGCACCGGGGAGCTGTTTTTT.

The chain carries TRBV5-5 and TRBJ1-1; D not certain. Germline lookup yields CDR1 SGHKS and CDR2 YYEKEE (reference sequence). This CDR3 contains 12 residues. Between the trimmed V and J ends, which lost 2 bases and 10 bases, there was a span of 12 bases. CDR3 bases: TGTGCCAGCAGCTTCCTTGAGGGCGCAGCTTTCTTT. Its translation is CASSFLEGAAFF.

The CDR3 is CASSPTGGRGTGELFF. For the CDR3, the DNA is TGTGCCAGCAGTCCCACAGGGGGCCGTGGCACCGGGGAGCTGTTTTTT. V and J are TRBV27 and TRBJ2-2; 9 bases are a match to TRBD1. The ends lost 5 bases at V and 4 bases at J; junction bases unmatched: 8. Germline assignment: CDR1 MNHEY and CDR2 SMNVEV (reference sequence). The CDR3 is made up of 16 amino acids.

DNA for the CDR3: TGCAGTGCTCTCGAGGGCCATGAGCAGTTCTTC. Encoded protein: CSALEGHEQFF. The chain carries TRBV20-1 and TRBJ2-1; maybe TRBD2 (5 bases). The germline CDR1 and CDR2 sequences are DFQATT and SNEGSKA (reference sequence). This CDR3 contains 11 residues. The V end lost 5 bases, the J end lost 8 bases, and 10 bases lay between the germline ends.

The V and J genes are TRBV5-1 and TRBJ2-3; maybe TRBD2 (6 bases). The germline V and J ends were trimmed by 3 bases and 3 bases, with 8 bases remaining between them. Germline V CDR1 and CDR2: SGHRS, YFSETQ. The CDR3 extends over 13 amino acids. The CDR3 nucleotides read TGCGCCAGCAGCTCAGGGACTACAGATACGCAGTATTTT. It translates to CASSSGTTDTQYF.

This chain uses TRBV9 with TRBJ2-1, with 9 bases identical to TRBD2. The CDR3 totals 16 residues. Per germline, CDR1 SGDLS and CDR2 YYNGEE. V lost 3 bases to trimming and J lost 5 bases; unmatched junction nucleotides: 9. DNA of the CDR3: TGTGCCAGCAGCGCTTCCCCGACTAGCGGTCACAATGAGCAGTTCTTC. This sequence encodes CASSASPTSGHNEQFF.

The CDR3 here is CASRGGAEQFF. CDR3 coding DNA: TGTGCCAGCAGGGGGGGTGCTGAGCAGTTCTTC. The chain employs TRBV11-2 and TRBJ2-1; D perhaps matches TRBD2 (6 bases). Germline CDR1 reads SGHAT; CDR2 reads FQNNGV. V lost 6 bases and J 9 bases, leaving 9 bases between the germline ends. The CDR3 totals 11 residues.

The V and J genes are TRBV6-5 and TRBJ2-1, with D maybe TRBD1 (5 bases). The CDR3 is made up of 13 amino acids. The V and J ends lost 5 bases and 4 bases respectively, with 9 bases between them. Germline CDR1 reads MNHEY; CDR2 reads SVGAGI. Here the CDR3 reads CASSRDRYNEQFF. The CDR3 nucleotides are TGTGCCAGCAGTCGAGACAGATACAATGAGCAGTTCTTC.

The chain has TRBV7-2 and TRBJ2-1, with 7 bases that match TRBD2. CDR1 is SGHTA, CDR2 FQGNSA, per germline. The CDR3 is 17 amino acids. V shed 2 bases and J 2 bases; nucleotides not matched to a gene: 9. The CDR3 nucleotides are TGTGCCAGCAGCTTATTTCCGGGAGGAGGCACCTACAATGAGCAGTTCTTC. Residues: CASSLFPGGGTYNEQFF.

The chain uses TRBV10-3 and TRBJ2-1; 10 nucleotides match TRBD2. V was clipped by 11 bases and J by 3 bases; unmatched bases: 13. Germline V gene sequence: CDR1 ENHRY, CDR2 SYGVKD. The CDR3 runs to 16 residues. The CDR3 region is CASSGGGAGDYNEQFF. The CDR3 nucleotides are TGTGCCTCTAGCGGGGGAGGAGCGGGAGACTACAATGAGCAGTTCTTC.

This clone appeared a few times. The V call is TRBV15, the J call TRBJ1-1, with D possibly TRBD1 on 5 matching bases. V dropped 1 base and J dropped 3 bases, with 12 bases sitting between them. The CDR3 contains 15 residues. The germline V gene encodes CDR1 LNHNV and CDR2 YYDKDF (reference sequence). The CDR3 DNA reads TGTGCCACCAGCAGAGCGGGGGGAAGGGACACTGAAGCTTTCTTT. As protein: CATSRAGGRDTEAFF. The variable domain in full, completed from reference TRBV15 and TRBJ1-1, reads DAMVIQNPRYQVTQFGKPVTLSCSQTLNHNVMYWYQQKSSQAPKLLFHYYDKDFNNEADTPDNFQSRRPNTSFCFLDIRSPGLGDTAMYLCATSRAGGRDTEAFFGQGTRLTVV.